The 9 T cell receptor beta chains presented below share a single source sample, sequenced in a study of blood T cell repertoires in COVID-19. Assay: immunoSEQ multiplex PCR; the TCRdb copy retains only in-frame clones and omits some. The data contain 250,000 to 350,000 clones, about nine tenths of them seen just once; the ten biggest clones take up nearly 7%. Sequencing input: peripheral blood. Source of these receptors: a young woman with COVID-19, enrolled during active disease.

The rearrangement joins TRBV5-5 to TRBJ2-1; 8 bases are shared with TRBD2. This CDR3 has 17 amino acids. The germline V gene has CDR1 SGHKS and CDR2 YYEKEE (reference sequence). V was clipped by 2 bases and J by 0 bases; unmatched bases: 7. The DNA for the CDR3 is TGTGCCAGCAGCTTTCGAGAGCGGGGGAGCTCCTACAATGAGCAGTTCTTC. Its protein product is CASSFRERGSSYNEQFF.

The gene calls are TRBV24-1 and TRBJ2-3; TRBD1 matches at 12 bases. The CDR3 is 18 amino acids. Looked up from germline, CDR1 is KGHDR and CDR2 is SFDVKD. The V and J ends lost 3 bases and 3 bases, in that order; junction bases with no gene match: 9. The CDR3 reads CATSDAGTGGRVTDTQYF. The CDR3 bases are TGTGCCACCAGTGATGCCGGGACAGGGGGCAGAGTTACAGATACGCAGTATTTT.

The rearrangement uses TRBV14 and TRBJ2-1, with 7 bases fitting TRBD1. Germline loops: CDR1 SGHDN, CDR2 FVKESK. The CDR3 has 15 amino acids. The junction had 4 bases not matched to a gene; V was cut back by 2 bases and J by 3 bases. CDR3 DNA sequence: TGTGCCAGCAGCCAAAGGGGACAGCACTACAATGAGCAGTTCTTC. This sequence encodes CASSQRGQHYNEQFF. The variable domain in full, with the rest retrieved from reference TRBV14 and TRBJ2-1, is EAGVTQFPSHSVIEKGQTVTLRCDPISGHDNLYWYRRVMGKEIKFLLHFVKESKQDESGMPNNRFLAERTGGTYSTLKVQPAELEDSGVYFCASSQRGQHYNEQFFGPGTRLTVL.

This clone is a singleton in its sample. The V gene is TRBV27, the J gene TRBJ2-2; 7 bases align to TRBD1. There are 15 residues in the CDR3. With 6 bases clipped from V and 4 bases from J, the junction kept 8 bases outside the gene matches. Germline CDR1 is MNHEY and CDR2 is SMNVEV (reference sequence). CDR3 sequence (DNA): TGTGCCAGCAGCAAAACAGGGGCCATCACCGGGGAGCTGTTTTTT. Translating gives CASSKTGAITGELFF.

The rearrangement joins TRBV6-5 to TRBJ1-6, with TRBD1 matching over 8 bases. Germline V lookup: CDR1 MNHEY, CDR2 SVGAGI. This CDR3 is built from 14 residues. With V trimmed by 2 bases and J by 8 bases, 2 bases remained unmatched. CDR3 nucleotides: TGTGCCAGCAGTTACCACAGGGGGGATTCACCCCTCCACTTT. Amino acid sequence: CASSYHRGDSPLHF.

The J gene is TRBJ2-2, the V gene TRBV19; a weak D match, TRBD1 (5 bases). CDR3 length: 16 residues. V was pared by 3 bases and J by 4 bases, with 15 bases between. CDR1 and CDR2 (germline): LNHDA, SQIVND (reference sequence). The CDR3 sequence is CASSIKAGMFTGELFF. The DNA of the CDR3 is TGTGCCAGTAGTATTAAGGCAGGGATGTTCACCGGGGAGCTGTTTTTT.

The chain joins TRBV6-6 to TRBJ2-1; 9 nucleotides line up with TRBD1. The CDR3 consists of 17 residues. The V segment lost 5 bases and the J segment 9 bases; nucleotides outside the gene matches: 17. The germline gives CDR1 MNHNY, CDR2 SVGAGI (reference sequence). The CDR3: CASSLEAGTGLSSEQFF. As DNA, the CDR3 is TGTGCCAGCAGTCTGGAAGCCGGGACAGGGTTGTCGAGTGAGCAGTTCTTC.

This chain joins TRBV24-1 and TRBJ1-1; D may be TRBD1 (6 bases). Trimming left V 5 bases short and J 6 bases short, with 18 bases between. Germline V gene data show CDR1 as KGHDR and CDR2 as SFDVKD. The CDR3 length is 15 residues. The CDR3 sequence is CATSAHPEGVSEAFF. Here the CDR3 DNA reads TGTGCCACCAGTGCCCACCCAGAGGGGGTCTCTGAAGCTTTCTTT.

The rearrangement joins TRBV5-1 to TRBJ1-1; D is perhaps TRBD1 (5 bases). Trimming shortened V by 4 bases and J by 1 base, and 11 bases separated the two germline ends. CDR3 length: 14 residues. Germline CDR1 is SGHRS and CDR2 is YFSETQ. CDR3 coding DNA: TGCGCCAGCAGCCCTGGACACAAGAACACTGAAGCTTTCTTT. This codes for CASSPGHKNTEAFF.